Reported below is one T cell receptor beta chain. TCRdb keeps only in-frame clones here, not all; method: immunoSEQ multiplex PCR. The repertoire consists of some 70,000 clones, with around nine tenths occurring once and the leading ten covering approximately 2%. The data are from a study of T cell changes during pregnancy in multiple sclerosis. This CDR3 contains 14 residues. Looked up from germline, CDR1 is SGHRS and CDR2 is YFSETQ. V dropped 4 bases and J dropped 6 bases, with 17 bases sitting between them. The origin of this receptor is a female donor in good health, enrolled as a control in a pregnancy study. The chain has TRBV5-1 and TRBJ2-7, with D possibly matching TRBD1 (7 bases). The sample in question was peripheral blood, obtained in the second trimester of pregnancy. CDR3 residues: CASSRQGGPAEQYF. The CDR3 DNA reads TGCGCCAGCAGCCGACAGGGAGGTCCTGCCGAGCAGTACTTC.